Below, one T cell receptor (beta chain) is given with its context. The method was immunoSEQ multiplex PCR; TCRdb's version includes in-frame clones alone and lacks a portion of them. The sample has 350,000 to 400,000 clones, over 75% seen once. This entry comes from a study of blood T cell repertoires in COVID-19. As for the study in general: From T cells, B-cell-depleted T cells, or PBMCs came the material, which was cDNA or gDNA.

The study recruited people aged about 18 to 89 years across roughly 23 US areas. V trimming: 4 bases; J trimming: 8 bases; junction bases outside the gene matches: 7. The CDR3 covers 15 residues. CDR1 is SGHNT, CDR2 YYREEE, per germline (reference sequence). The sequencing input was PBMCs or T cells enriched from blood (not recorded which). This TCR derives from a man in his forties in a cohort exposed to, infected with or recovered from COVID-19 (not recorded which). This chain uses TRBV5-4 with TRBJ1-6; 9 positions agree with TRBD1. The CDR3 coding sequence is TGTGCCAGCAGCCTGGACAGGGGTATTGATTCACCCCTCCACTTT. Its protein is CASSLDRGIDSPLHF.